These 13 T cell receptor beta chains share one sample of origin, sequenced in a study of control samples from healthy donors and cancer patients. Clones were read by immunoSEQ multiplex PCR, and TCRdb kept only the in-frame ones, dropping some. The table shows 76,000 or so clones, with 89% occurring only once. Source material: PBMCs. These receptor sequences come from a woman between 50 and 59 years old with colorectal cancer.

The chain recombines TRBV4-2 with TRBJ1-1; 8 nucleotides agree with TRBD1. With V trimmed by 0 bases and J by 6 bases, 12 bases remained unmatched. CDR1 LGHNA and CDR2 YNFKEQ come from the germline V gene. The CDR3 length is 17 residues. In DNA form, the CDR3 reads TGTGCCAGCAGCCAAGACGTCGTAGACAGGGGAAGGCCTGAAGCTTTCTTT. Translated, it gives CASSQDVVDRGRPEAFF.

The chain has TRBV28 and TRBJ1-2; D possibly corresponds to TRBD1 (5 bases). Trimming pared 5 bases from V and 4 bases from J, leaving 14 bases between. CDR1 and CDR2 from the germline V gene are MDHEN and SYDVKM. This CDR3 region has 14 residues. The CDR3 loop is CASSPSMGRYGYTF. The CDR3 DNA reads as TGTGCCAGCAGTCCCAGTATGGGGCGCTATGGCTACACCTTC.

V is TRBV18 and J is TRBJ2-3; possibly TRBD2 for D (5 bases). Trimming stripped 6 bases from V and 4 bases from J, with 14 bases between. Germline lookup yields CDR1 KGHSH and CDR2 LQKENI. This CDR3 has 14 amino acids. CDR3 bases: TGTGCCAGCTCCCCAAAGAGGGCCGCAGATACGCAGTATTTT. Its protein product is CASSPKRAADTQYF.

The CDR3 region has the DNA TGTGCCAGCCGACCCGGCAGTAGCGGATACACCGGGGAGCTGTTTTTT. It is translated as CASRPGSSGYTGELFF. The chain uses TRBV7-2 and TRBJ2-2; D possibly corresponds to TRBD2 (6 bases). Germline V gene sequence: CDR1 SGHTA, CDR2 FQGNSA. The CDR3 totals 16 residues. The V and J ends lost 8 bases and 3 bases respectively, with 19 bases between them.

The chain combines TRBV27 with TRBJ1-6; TRBD1 aligns across 8 bases. The CDR3 has 19 residues. With 6 bases clipped from V and 8 bases from J, the junction kept 21 bases outside the gene matches. The germline CDR1 and CDR2 sequences are MNHEY and SMNVEV (reference sequence). CDR3: CASRRRGRGTGDDYSPLHF. CDR3 sequence (DNA): TGTGCCAGCAGACGTCGAGGTCGGGGGACAGGCGATGACTATTCACCCCTCCACTTT.

The chain recombines TRBV2 with TRBJ1-2; D gene ambiguous. The length of the CDR3 is 12 residues. Trimming removed 4 bases from V and 0 bases from J, with 3 bases in between. Germline V gene sequence: CDR1 SNHLY, CDR2 FYNNEI. CDR3 region: CASSGANYGYTF. The CDR3 DNA reads as TGTGCCAGCAGTGGAGCTAACTATGGCTACACCTTC.

The J gene is TRBJ2-2, the V gene TRBV10-3; D is unresolved. V lost 6 bases and J lost 5, with 13 bases in between. The CDR3 length is 14 residues. Germline CDR1 is ENHRY and CDR2 is SYGVKD. CDR3 in DNA: TGTGCCATCAGCCCCTCCGTCGGGACCGGGGAGCTGTTTTTT. This codes for CAISPSVGTGELFF.

The chain links TRBV21-1 to TRBJ2-3; the table's D call TRBD2 went unverified against the DNA. TRBV21-1 is a pseudogene. The CDR3 length is 18 residues. The CDR3 DNA follows: TGTGCCAGCGTACCTAGGATTCTAGCGGGGGGCAACACAGATACGCAGTATTTT. It specifies CASVPRILAGGNTDTQYF.

The CDR3 is CASSAGQGGTVRETQYF. CDR3 in DNA: TGCGCCAGCAGCGCTGGACAGGGAGGGACTGTGCGGGAGACCCAGTACTTC. J is TRBJ2-5 and V is TRBV5-1; possible D gene TRBD1, 8 bases. This CDR3 region has 17 residues. V lost 4 bases to trimming and J lost 5 bases, with 24 bases between them. The germline V gene encodes CDR1 SGHRS and CDR2 YFSETQ.

The V and J genes are TRBV2 and TRBJ1-3; D unclear. The germline CDR1 and CDR2 sequences are SNHLY and FYNNEI. The V end lost 7 bases, the J end lost 2 bases, and 6 bases lay between the germline ends. The CDR3 contains 12 residues. Written as DNA, the CDR3 is TGTGCCAGCACCGACCCTGGAAACACCATATATTTT. Its translation is CASTDPGNTIYF.

This clone came up once. The chain employs TRBV7-9 and TRBJ2-1; D is perhaps TRBD1 (5 bases). The CDR3 has 12 residues. The germline V gene has CDR1 SEHNR and CDR2 FQNEAQ (reference sequence). V lost 4 bases and J 8 bases, leaving 9 bases between the germline ends. Here the CDR3 reads CASSSGHHEQFF. Here the CDR3 DNA reads TGTGCCAGCAGCTCAGGGCATCATGAGCAGTTCTTC.

The chain combines TRBV27 with TRBJ2-3, with TRBD2 matching over 10 bases. CDR3 length: 16 residues. Germline CDR1 and CDR2: MNHEY and SMNVEV (reference sequence). The V and J ends lost 1 base and 1 base, in that order; junction bases with no gene match: 2. Here the CDR3 reads CASSLFLAGGTDTQYF. The CDR3 DNA is TGTGCCAGCAGTTTATTTCTAGCGGGGGGCACAGATACGCAGTATTTT.

This sequence joins TRBV10-3 and TRBJ2-1; no firm D call. V lost 2 bases to trimming and J lost 10 bases, with 9 bases between them. Germline CDR1 reads ENHRY; CDR2 reads SYGVKD. The CDR3 spans 12 residues. CDR3 in amino acids: CAISEGVSEQFF. In nucleotides, the CDR3 is TGTGCCATCAGTGAGGGGGTTTCCGAGCAGTTCTTC.